The rows below give T cell receptor beta chains drawn from one sample of a study of T cell responses to AZD1222 COVID-19 vaccine. Profiled with immunoSEQ multiplex PCR; TCRdb holds only in-frame clones, not every one. This table has 95,000 to 110,000 clones, about nine tenths appearing once. The sample here was peripheral blood, taken 28 days after the second dose of the MenACWY control vaccine. The receptors derive from an adult who received the MenACWY meningococcal vaccine as a control. Each CDR3 is given with its conserved first and last residue. A D gene is named only where the DNA matches it firmly. Rows may omit the clone size; those that give it use once, few, many or a size class.

v_call: TRBV7-9
j_call: TRBJ1-2
d_call: TRBD1
clone_size: -
cdr3_nt: TGTGCCAGCAGCTCCCTCGGACAGGGCGGTCAGGGCTACACCTTC
cdr3_aa: CASSSLGQGGQGYTF

v_call: TRBV28
j_call: TRBJ1-3
d_call: TRBD1
clone_size: -
cdr3_nt: TGTGCCAGCAGCCCACCCGGGACAGGATACTCTGGAAACACCATATATTTT
cdr3_aa: CASSPPGTGYSGNTIYF

v_call: TRBV18
j_call: TRBJ2-7
d_call: TRBD1
clone_size: once
cdr3_nt: TGTGCCAGCTCACCCGGGACAGGGGGCAGGAACGAGCAGTACTTC
cdr3_aa: CASSPGTGGRNEQYF

v_call: TRBV14
j_call: TRBJ1-1
d_call: -
clone_size: -
cdr3_nt: TGTGCCAGCAGCCAATACCGGGGCCTCTCTGAAGCTTTCTTT
cdr3_aa: CASSQYRGLSEAFF

v_call: TRBV19
j_call: TRBJ2-6
d_call: -
clone_size: once
cdr3_nt: TGTGCCAGTAGTATAGCTGGGTTCTCTGGGGCCAACGTCCTGACTTTC
cdr3_aa: CASSIAGFSGANVLTF

v_call: TRBV3-1/TRBV3-2
j_call: TRBJ2-5
d_call: -
clone_size: -
cdr3_nt: TGTGCCAGCAGCCAAGAGGGACTAGAGACCCAGTACTTC
cdr3_aa: CASSQEGLETQYF

v_call: TRBV18
j_call: TRBJ1-1
d_call: TRBD1
clone_size: once
cdr3_nt: TGTGCCAGCTCACCATATGACAGGGGAACTGAAGCTTTCTTT
cdr3_aa: CASSPYDRGTEAFF

v_call: TRBV9
j_call: TRBJ1-6
d_call: TRBD1
clone_size: once
cdr3_nt: TGTGCCAGCCAGGGACAGGATAATTCACCCCTTCACTTT
cdr3_aa: CASQGQDNSPLHF

v_call: TRBV10-3
j_call: TRBJ1-2
d_call: TRBD1
clone_size: few
cdr3_nt: TGTGCCACCCAATCGGACAGGGAGGTCTATGGCTACACCTTC
cdr3_aa: CATQSDREVYGYTF

v_call: TRBV7-6
j_call: TRBJ2-2
d_call: TRBD2
clone_size: once
cdr3_nt: TGTGCCAGCAGCTCCTGGACTAGCGTGAGCACCGGGGAGCTGTTTTTT
cdr3_aa: CASSSWTSVSTGELFF

v_call: TRBV5-4
j_call: TRBJ2-2
d_call: -
clone_size: -
cdr3_nt: TGTGCCAGCAGCTTGGCACTAGCTGGCACCGGGGAGCTGTTTTTT
cdr3_aa: CASSLALAGTGELFF

v_call: TRBV21-1
j_call: TRBJ2-7
d_call: -
clone_size: -
cdr3_nt: TGTGCCAGCAGCAAAGGTAGAACAACACAGGGGCAAGCCTACGAGCAGTACTTC
cdr3_aa: CASSKGRTTQGQAYEQYF

v_call: TRBV2
j_call: TRBJ2-5
d_call: -
clone_size: -
cdr3_nt: TGTGCCAGCAGAAGACTAGGCACAACGGGAGCGGGAGAGACCCAGTACTTC
cdr3_aa: CASRRLGTTGAGETQYF

v_call: TRBV21-1
j_call: TRBJ2-7
d_call: -
clone_size: -
cdr3_nt: TGTGCCAGCAACACTCTGCGGGACAGATCTTCCTACGAGCAGTACTTC
cdr3_aa: CASNTLRDRSSYEQYF

v_call: TRBV4-1
j_call: TRBJ1-5
d_call: TRBD1
clone_size: -
cdr3_nt: TGCGCCAGCAGCCAAGTTAGGGCGGGGACAGGTCGGAGGGGCAATCAGCCCCAGCATTTT
cdr3_aa: CASSQVRAGTGRRGNQPQHF

v_call: TRBV12-3/TRBV12-4
j_call: TRBJ2-7
d_call: -
clone_size: -
cdr3_nt: TGTGCCAGCACGGCGGCTCGGGCCGGCGAGCAGTACTTC
cdr3_aa: CASTAARAGEQYF

v_call: TRBV6-2/TRBV6-3
j_call: TRBJ2-7
d_call: -
clone_size: -
cdr3_nt: TGTGCCAGCAGTCAGCCAGGGACGGCGAGCTCCTACGAGCAGTACTTC
cdr3_aa: CASSQPGTASSYEQYF

v_call: TRBV7-2
j_call: TRBJ2-7
d_call: -
clone_size: -
cdr3_nt: TGTGCCAGCAGCTTAAGGGGCGGCCTCGAGCAGTACTTC
cdr3_aa: CASSLRGGLEQYF

v_call: TRBV5-5
j_call: TRBJ1-2
d_call: -
clone_size: -
cdr3_nt: TGTGCCAGCAGCTTGTTACTACAGGGTTGGGGCTACACCTTC
cdr3_aa: CASSLLLQGWGYTF

v_call: TRBV27
j_call: TRBJ2-1
d_call: -
clone_size: -
cdr3_nt: TGTGCCAGCAGTTTAGTGGGGGGGCCCCCTTTCGATGAGCAGTTCTTC
cdr3_aa: CASSLVGGPPFDEQFF

v_call: TRBV29-1
j_call: TRBJ2-3
d_call: -
clone_size: -
cdr3_nt: TGCAGCGTTGGGGGGGACACATACCTTAGCACAGATACGCAGTATTTT
cdr3_aa: CSVGGDTYLSTDTQYF

v_call: TRBV28
j_call: TRBJ2-1
d_call: TRBD2
clone_size: -
cdr3_nt: TGTGCCGCAGGAAGCGGGGGGGCGGAGAATGAGCAGTTCTTC
cdr3_aa: CAAGSGGAENEQFF

v_call: TRBV7-9
j_call: TRBJ1-1
d_call: -
clone_size: -
cdr3_nt: TGTGCCAGCAGCTTCGGGCGGCTCATGGAAGCTTTCTTT
cdr3_aa: CASSFGRLMEAFF